This entry is about one TCR beta chain. Its target is unknown. One junction end disagrees with the germline gene, perhaps due to a read error. Measured with immunoSEQ multiplex PCR; TCRdb has only the in-frame clones, and not every one. The data hold over 200,000 clones, with roughly 88% observed a single time. This specimen belongs to a study of cytomegalovirus exposure and HLA in healthy donors. Germline V CDR1 and CDR2: MGHRA, YSYEKL. This CDR3 is built from 13 residues. The 120-subject validation cohort, separate from the roughly 700-subject first cohort, included the donors. Broader study findings: Within the 130 or so validation repertoires, first-cohort TCR clusters tended to co-occur, according to a later analysis. Most sequenced TCRs were rare (though some public TCRs occurred in many donors).

The clonotype originates from a woman younger than 30 in good health and CMV-seronegative. The sample comprised PBMCs. V gene TRBV4-1 combines with J gene TRBJ1-2; D gene ambiguous. CDR3 coding DNA: TGCGCCAGCAGCCACCCCCCGGGAAGCAGGCCCAACTTC. Protein: CASSHPPGSRPNF.